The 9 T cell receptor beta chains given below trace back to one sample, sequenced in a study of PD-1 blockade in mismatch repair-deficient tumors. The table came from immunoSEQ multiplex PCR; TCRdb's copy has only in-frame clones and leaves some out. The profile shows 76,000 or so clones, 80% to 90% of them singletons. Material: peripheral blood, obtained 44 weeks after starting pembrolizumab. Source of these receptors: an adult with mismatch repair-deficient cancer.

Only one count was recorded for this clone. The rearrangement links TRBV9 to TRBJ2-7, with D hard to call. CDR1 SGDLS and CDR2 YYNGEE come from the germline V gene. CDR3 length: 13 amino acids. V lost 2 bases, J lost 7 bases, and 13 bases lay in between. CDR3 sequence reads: CASSVDWGLEQYF. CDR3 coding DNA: TGTGCCAGCAGCGTGGATTGGGGTTTGGAGCAGTACTTC.

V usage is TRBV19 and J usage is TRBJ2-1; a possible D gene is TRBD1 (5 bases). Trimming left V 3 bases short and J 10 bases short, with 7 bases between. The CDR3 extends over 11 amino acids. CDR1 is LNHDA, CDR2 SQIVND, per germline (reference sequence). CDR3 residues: CASSMGLEQFF. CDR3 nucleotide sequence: TGTGCCAGTAGTATGGGGCTCGAGCAGTTCTTC.

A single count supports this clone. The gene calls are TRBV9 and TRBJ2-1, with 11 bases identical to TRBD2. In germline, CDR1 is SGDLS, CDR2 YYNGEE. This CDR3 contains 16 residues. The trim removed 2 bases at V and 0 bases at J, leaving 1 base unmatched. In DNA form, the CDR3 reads TGTGCCAGCAGCGTCACTAGCGGGAGCTCCTACAATGAGCAGTTCTTC. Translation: CASSVTSGSSYNEQFF.

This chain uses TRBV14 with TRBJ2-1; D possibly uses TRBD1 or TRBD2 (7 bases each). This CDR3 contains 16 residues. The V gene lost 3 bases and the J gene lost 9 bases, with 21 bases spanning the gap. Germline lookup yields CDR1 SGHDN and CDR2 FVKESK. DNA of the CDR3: TGTGCCAGCAGCCATGGAGCGGGGAGGGGGCACATTGAGCAGTTCTTC. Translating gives CASSHGAGRGHIEQFF.

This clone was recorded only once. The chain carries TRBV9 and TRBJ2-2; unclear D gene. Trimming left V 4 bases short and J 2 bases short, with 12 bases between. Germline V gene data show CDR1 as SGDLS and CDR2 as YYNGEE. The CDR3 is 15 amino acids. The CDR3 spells CASSPGDQNTGELFF. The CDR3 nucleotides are TGTGCCAGCAGCCCAGGAGACCAAAACACCGGGGAGCTGTTTTTT. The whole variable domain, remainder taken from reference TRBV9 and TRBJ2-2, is DSGVTQTPKHLITATGQRVTLRCSPRSGDLSVYWYQQSLDQGLQFLIQYYNGEERAKGNILERFSAQQFPDLHSELNLSSLELGDSALYFCASSPGDQNTGELFFGEGSRLTVL.

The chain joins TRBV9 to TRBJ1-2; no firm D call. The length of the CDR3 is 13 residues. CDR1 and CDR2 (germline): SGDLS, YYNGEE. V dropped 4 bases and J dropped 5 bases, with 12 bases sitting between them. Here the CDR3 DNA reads TGTGCCAGCAGCTCCCGGTCTCCTTATGGCTACACCTTC. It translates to CASSSRSPYGYTF.

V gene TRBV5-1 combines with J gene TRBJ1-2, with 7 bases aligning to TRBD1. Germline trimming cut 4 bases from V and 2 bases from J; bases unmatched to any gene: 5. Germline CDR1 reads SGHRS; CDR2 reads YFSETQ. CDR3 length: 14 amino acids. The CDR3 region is CASSPGTVNYGYTF. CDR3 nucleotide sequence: TGCGCCAGCAGCCCAGGGACAGTCAACTATGGCTACACCTTC. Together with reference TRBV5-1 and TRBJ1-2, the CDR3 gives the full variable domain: KAGVTQTPRYLIKTRGQQVTLSCSPISGHRSVSWYQQTPGQGLQFLFEYFSETQRNKGNFPGRFSGRQFSNSRSEMNVSTLELGDSALYLCASSPGTVNYGYTFGSGTRLTVV.

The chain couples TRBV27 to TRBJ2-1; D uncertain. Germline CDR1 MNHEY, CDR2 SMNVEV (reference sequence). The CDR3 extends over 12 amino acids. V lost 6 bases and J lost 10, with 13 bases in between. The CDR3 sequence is CASRAQSLEQFF. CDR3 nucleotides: TGTGCCAGCAGAGCACAGTCCCTCGAGCAGTTCTTC.

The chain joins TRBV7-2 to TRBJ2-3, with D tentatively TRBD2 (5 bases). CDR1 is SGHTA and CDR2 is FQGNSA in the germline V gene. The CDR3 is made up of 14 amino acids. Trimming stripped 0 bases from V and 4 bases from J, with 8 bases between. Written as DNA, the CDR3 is TGTGCCAGCAGCTTAGCTGCGGGTGCAGATACGCAGTATTTT. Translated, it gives CASSLAAGADTQYF.